This passage covers 16 T cell receptor beta chains from one sample sequenced in a study of T cell changes during pregnancy in multiple sclerosis. TCRdb's copy holds only in-frame clones and misses some; the assay was immunoSEQ multiplex PCR. This sample has roughly 93,000 clones; 85% to 95% occur once, and the top ten carry 1.5% to 2%. The specimen comprised peripheral blood, sampled in the first trimester of pregnancy. These receptors all come from a female donor in good health, enrolled as a control in a pregnancy study.

The V gene is TRBV19, the J gene TRBJ1-1; D is possibly TRBD1 (5 bases). The CDR3 is made up of 14 amino acids. The germline V and J ends were trimmed by 0 bases and 1 base, with 6 bases remaining between them. Germline CDR1 is LNHDA and CDR2 is SQIVND (reference sequence). The chain's CDR3 is CASSIDQGNTEAFF. CDR3 coding DNA: TGTGCCAGTAGTATAGATCAGGGGAACACTGAAGCTTTCTTT.

V gene TRBV19 combines with J gene TRBJ2-7, with 7 bases aligning to TRBD1. The CDR3 is 14 residues long. CDR1 LNHDA and CDR2 SQIVND come from the germline V gene (reference sequence). V lost 5 bases and J lost 3; bases outside the gene matches: 7. The CDR3 DNA reads as TGTGCCAGTAGTCTTCCGGGACAGAGCTACGAGCAGTACTTC. Protein: CASSLPGQSYEQYF.

V and J are TRBV4-1 and TRBJ1-2; D is uncertain. The CDR3 length is 12 residues. The V end lost 3 bases, the J end lost 2 bases, and 4 bases lay between the germline ends. CDR1 and CDR2 (germline): MGHRA, YSYEKL. CDR3 in DNA: TGCGCCAGCAGCCAGGCAAACTATGGCTACACCTTC. Its translation: CASSQANYGYTF.

The V and J genes are TRBV4-2 and TRBJ1-6, with a weak D call TRBD1 (5 bases). Trimming pared 0 bases from V and 9 bases from J, leaving 18 bases between. The CDR3 has 17 amino acids. Germline loops: CDR1 LGHNA, CDR2 YNFKEQ. The CDR3 DNA sequence: TGTGCCAGCAGCCAAGAACGCAGGGACTTGTTCGGTTCACCCCTCCACTTT. Residues: CASSQERRDLFGSPLHF.

The V call is TRBV29-1, the J call TRBJ1-1; 7 nucleotides agree with TRBD1. Germline V gene sequence: CDR1 SQVTM, CDR2 ANQGSEA. The CDR3 contains 12 residues. Trimming took 7 bases from V and 5 from J; bases not matched to a gene: 7. The CDR3 DNA follows: TGCAGCGCTGGCAGGGGGAAGACTGAAGCTTTCTTT. It is translated as CSAGRGKTEAFF.

This chain's CDR3 is CASSGPRAGGPYNEQFF. The CDR3 DNA sequence: TGTGCCAGCAGCGGACCTCGTGCGGGGGGTCCCTACAATGAGCAGTTCTTC. The chain uses TRBV9 and TRBJ2-1; the match to TRBD2 covers 8 bases. In germline, CDR1 is SGDLS, CDR2 YYNGEE. This CDR3 has 17 residues. The J segment lost 2 bases and the V segment lost 3 bases, leaving 10 bases of the junction unmatched.

J is TRBJ2-1 and V is TRBV5-1; D is possibly TRBD1 (6 bases). Germline CDR1 SGHRS, CDR2 YFSETQ. This CDR3 spans 15 amino acids. The V and J ends lost 3 bases and 3 bases respectively, with 13 bases between them. The CDR3 reads CASSSGQSDYNEQFF. The CDR3 DNA reads TGCGCCAGCAGCTCCGGACAGAGTGACTACAATGAGCAGTTCTTC.

This clone showed up just a few times. The chain couples TRBV2 to TRBJ1-2; possibly TRBD1 for D (6 bases). Germline V gives CDR1 SNHLY, CDR2 FYNNEI. The CDR3 loop spans 12 amino acids. The V end lost 6 bases, the J end lost 6 bases, and 11 bases lay between the germline ends. The CDR3 nucleotides read TGTGCCAGCAGGGTGACAGGAGATGGCTACACCTTC. Translating it yields CASRVTGDGYTF.

This sequence joins TRBV28 and TRBJ1-2; D gene ambiguous. The germline V and J ends were trimmed by 1 base and 1 base, with 7 bases remaining between them. Germline V lookup: CDR1 MDHEN, CDR2 SYDVKM. This CDR3 region has 14 residues. The CDR3 is CASSLFSFNYGYTF. The CDR3 nucleotides read TGTGCCAGCAGTTTATTCAGTTTTAACTATGGCTACACCTTC.

The J gene is TRBJ1-6, the V gene TRBV13; 7 bases fit TRBD1. This CDR3 contains 17 residues. The V and J ends lost 7 bases and 0 bases, in that order; junction bases with no gene match: 9. From germline, CDR1 is PRHDT and CDR2 FYEKMQ (reference sequence). Here the CDR3 reads CASTKGADSSYNSPLHF. The CDR3 nucleotides read TGTGCCAGCACCAAGGGGGCAGACAGCTCCTATAATTCACCCCTCCACTTT.

The genes are TRBV18 and TRBJ1-3; 7 bases line up with TRBD1. Losses at the gene ends were 0 bases for V and 2 bases for J; bases not matched to a gene: 4. The CDR3 has 16 residues. Germline V gives CDR1 KGHSH, CDR2 LQKENI. CDR3 nucleotides: TGTGCCAGCTCACCACCCAACAGGGGAACTGGAAACACCATATATTTT. Translation: CASSPPNRGTGNTIYF.

The CDR3 DNA sequence: TGTGCCAGCACCCCCGAGAGGGGGATAGAAACTGAAGCTTTCTTT. Translating it yields CASTPERGIETEAFF. The chain couples TRBV6-6 to TRBJ1-1, with D perhaps TRBD1 (6 bases). CDR3 length: 15 residues. V dropped 7 bases and J dropped 5 bases, with 20 bases sitting between them. Germline V CDR1 and CDR2: MNHNY, SVGAGI (reference sequence).

The chain carries TRBV7-4 and TRBJ2-7; D possibly corresponds to TRBD2 (5 bases). V lost 5 bases and J 3 bases, leaving 5 bases between the germline ends. Per the germline V gene, CDR1 is SGHVT and CDR2 is SQSDAQ. The CDR3 is 11 residues long. In nucleotides, the CDR3 is TGTGCCAGCAGCCGGGACTACGAGCAGTACTTC. This translates into CASSRDYEQYF.

The chain uses TRBV10-3 and TRBJ1-2; 8 positions match TRBD1. V lost 2 bases and J lost 5; bases outside the gene matches: 7. CDR1 ENHRY and CDR2 SYGVKD come from the germline V gene. This CDR3 has 15 residues. The CDR3: CAISEPGQGGYGYTF. The CDR3, as DNA: TGTGCCATCAGTGAGCCCGGACAGGGAGGGTATGGCTACACCTTC.

J is TRBJ2-1 and V is TRBV5-1; TRBD2 agrees at 12 bases. V lost 6 bases and J lost 6; bases outside the gene matches: 4. Germline V gene lookup returns CDR1 SGHRS and CDR2 YFSETQ. The CDR3 covers 14 residues. This chain's CDR3 is CASTSGGALNEQFF. CDR3 coding DNA: TGCGCCAGCACTAGCGGGGGGGCTCTCAATGAGCAGTTCTTC.

The V and J genes are TRBV6-5 and TRBJ1-2, with D tentatively TRBD1 (5 bases). The V end was cut by 0 bases, the J end by 1 base, with 9 bases between. Germline V gene data show CDR1 as MNHEY and CDR2 as SVGAGI. The CDR3 covers 15 residues. This chain's CDR3 is CASSYSMTDNYGYTF. The CDR3 nucleotides read TGTGCCAGCAGTTACTCCATGACAGATAACTATGGCTACACCTTC.